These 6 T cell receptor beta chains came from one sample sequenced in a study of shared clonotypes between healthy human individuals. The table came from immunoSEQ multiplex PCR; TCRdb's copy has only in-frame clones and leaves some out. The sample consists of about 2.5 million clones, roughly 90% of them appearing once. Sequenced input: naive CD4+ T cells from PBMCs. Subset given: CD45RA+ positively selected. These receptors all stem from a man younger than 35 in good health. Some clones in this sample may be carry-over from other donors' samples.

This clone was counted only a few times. This chain's CDR3 is CAWSVELVNTEAFF. As DNA, the CDR3 is TGTGCCTGGAGTGTAGAACTGGTGAACACTGAAGCTTTCTTT. The chain combines TRBV30 with TRBJ1-1, with D unresolved. Germline CDR1 and CDR2: GTSNPN and SVGIG (reference sequence). Trimming removed 0 bases at V and 0 bases at J, with 8 bases between. The CDR3 sequence is 14 residues long.

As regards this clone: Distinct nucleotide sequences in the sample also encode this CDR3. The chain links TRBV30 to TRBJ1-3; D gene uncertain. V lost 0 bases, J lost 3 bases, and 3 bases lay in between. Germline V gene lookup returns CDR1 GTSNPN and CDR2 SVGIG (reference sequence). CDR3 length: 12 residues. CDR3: CAWSVGGNTIYF. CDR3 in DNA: TGTGCCTGGAGTGTGGGTGGAAACACCATATATTTT.

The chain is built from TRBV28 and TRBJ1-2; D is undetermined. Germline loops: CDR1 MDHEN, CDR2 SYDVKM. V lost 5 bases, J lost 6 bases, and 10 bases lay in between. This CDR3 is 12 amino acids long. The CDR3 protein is CASSTIGHGYTF. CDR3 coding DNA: TGTGCCAGCAGTACGATAGGACATGGCTACACCTTC.

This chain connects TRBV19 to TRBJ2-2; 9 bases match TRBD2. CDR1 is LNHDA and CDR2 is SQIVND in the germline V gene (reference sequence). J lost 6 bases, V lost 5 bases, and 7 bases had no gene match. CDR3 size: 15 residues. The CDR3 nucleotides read TGTGCCAGTAGTCCGGGACTAGCCTCCGCCGGGGAGCTGTTTTTT. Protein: CASSPGLASAGELFF.

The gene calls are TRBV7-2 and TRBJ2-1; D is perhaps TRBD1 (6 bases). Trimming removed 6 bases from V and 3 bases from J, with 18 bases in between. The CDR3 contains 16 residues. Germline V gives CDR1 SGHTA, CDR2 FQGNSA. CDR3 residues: CASSPNRVEGYNEQFF. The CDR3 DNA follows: TGTGCCAGCAGTCCCAACAGGGTCGAGGGCTACAATGAGCAGTTCTTC.

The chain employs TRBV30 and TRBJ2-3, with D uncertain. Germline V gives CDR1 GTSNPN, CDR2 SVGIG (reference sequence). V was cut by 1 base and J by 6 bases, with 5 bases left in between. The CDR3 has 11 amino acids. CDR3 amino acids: CAWSAQDTQYF. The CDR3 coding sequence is TGTGCCTGGAGTGCCCAGGATACGCAGTATTTT.